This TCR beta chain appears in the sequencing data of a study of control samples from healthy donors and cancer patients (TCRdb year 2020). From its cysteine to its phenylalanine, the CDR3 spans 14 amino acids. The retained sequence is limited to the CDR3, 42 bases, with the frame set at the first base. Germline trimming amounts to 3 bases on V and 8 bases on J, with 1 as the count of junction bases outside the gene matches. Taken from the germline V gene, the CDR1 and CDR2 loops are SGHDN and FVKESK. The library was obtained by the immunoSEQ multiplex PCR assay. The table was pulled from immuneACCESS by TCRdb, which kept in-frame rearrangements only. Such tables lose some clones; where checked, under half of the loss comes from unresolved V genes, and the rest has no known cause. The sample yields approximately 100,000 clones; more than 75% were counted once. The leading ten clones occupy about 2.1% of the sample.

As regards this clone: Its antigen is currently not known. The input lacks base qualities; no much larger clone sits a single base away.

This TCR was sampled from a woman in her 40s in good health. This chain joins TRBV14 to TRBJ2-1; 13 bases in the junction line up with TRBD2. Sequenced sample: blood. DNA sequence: TGTGCCAGCAGCCAGGGACTAGCGGGGTATGAGCAGTTCTTC. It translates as CASSQGLAGYEQFF.